The 3 T cell receptor beta chains below all came from one sample that was sequenced in a study of blood T cell repertoires in COVID-19. This table comes from immunoSEQ multiplex PCR, and its TCRdb copy is limited to in-frame clones, with some not included. This table has 150,000 to 200,000 clones, roughly 91% appearing once. Sample: peripheral blood. Receptors were obtained from a woman in her fifties or sixties with acute or convalescent COVID-19.

The rearrangement uses TRBV3-1 (or the pseudogene TRBV3-2) and TRBJ2-1; D gene unclear. The CDR3 totals 15 residues. Trimming left V 1 base short and J 6 bases short, with 13 bases between. Germline-derived CDR1 and CDR2 are LGHDT and YNNKEL (reference sequence). CDR3 in amino acids: CASSQVYVTGNEQFF. The CDR3 coding sequence is TGTGCCAGCAGCCAAGTTTATGTTACGGGCAATGAGCAGTTCTTC.

The chain is built from TRBV6-6 and TRBJ2-7, with 7 bases identical to TRBD1. The CDR3 totals 13 residues. Trimming removed 6 bases from V and 2 bases from J; junction bases left unmatched: 4. Germline V lookup: CDR1 MNHNY, CDR2 SVGAGI (reference sequence). The CDR3 loop is CASRATGPYEQYF. In nucleotides, the CDR3 is TGTGCCAGCAGGGCGACAGGGCCCTACGAGCAGTACTTC.

The chain recombines TRBV11-2 with TRBJ1-6; tentative D call: TRBD1 (5 bases). The CDR3 covers 14 residues. V was clipped by 0 bases and J by 7 bases, with 7 bases between them. Germline V CDR1 and CDR2: SGHAT, FQNNGV. CDR3 amino acids: CASSLDRGNSPLHF. CDR3 DNA: TGTGCCAGCAGCTTAGATCGGGGGAATTCACCCCTCCACTTT.